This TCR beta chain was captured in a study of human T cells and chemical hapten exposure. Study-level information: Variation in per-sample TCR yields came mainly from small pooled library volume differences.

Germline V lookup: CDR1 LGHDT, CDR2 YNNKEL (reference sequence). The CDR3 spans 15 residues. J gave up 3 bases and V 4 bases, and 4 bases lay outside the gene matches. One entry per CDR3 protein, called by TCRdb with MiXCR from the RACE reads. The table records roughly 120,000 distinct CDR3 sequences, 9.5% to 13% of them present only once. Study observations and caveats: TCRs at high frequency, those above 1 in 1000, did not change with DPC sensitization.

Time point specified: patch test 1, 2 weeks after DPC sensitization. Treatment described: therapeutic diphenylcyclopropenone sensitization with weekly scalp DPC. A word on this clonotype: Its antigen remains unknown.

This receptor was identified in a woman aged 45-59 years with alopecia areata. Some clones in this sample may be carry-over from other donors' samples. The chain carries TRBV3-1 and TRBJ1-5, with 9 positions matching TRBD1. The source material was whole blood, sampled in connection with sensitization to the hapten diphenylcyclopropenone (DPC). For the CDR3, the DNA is TGTGCCAGCAGCCTGGGACAGGGATCCAATCAGCCCCAGCATTTT. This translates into CASSLGQGSNQPQHF.